This TCR beta chain is drawn from a study of T cell responses to AZD1222 COVID-19 vaccine. Study information: Doses given second, at about 4 or about 12 weeks, were pooled. Study results and limitations: White British people made up most donors, females outnumbered males, and clonal diversity was possibly underestimated. Repertoires were obtained only post-peak T cell response.

Produced via immunoSEQ multiplex PCR; TCRdb's table is partial and in-frame only. The table lists around 120,000 clones, about 90% of them singletons. About this clone: The antigen remains undetermined.

The sequence was obtained from an adult in good health. Specimen: peripheral blood, collected on day 0 of AZD1222 vaccination.

CDR3 DNA sequence: TGCAGCGTTGAAGACCCACAGCGGAGCTCCTACGAGCAGTACTTC. Encoded protein: CSVEDPQRSSYEQYF. The chain joins TRBV29-1 to TRBJ2-7; tentatively, D is TRBD2 (5 bases). Germline V gene data show CDR1 as SQVTM and CDR2 as ANQGSEA. The CDR3 runs to 15 residues. V lost 0 bases to trimming and J lost 0 bases, with 12 bases between them.